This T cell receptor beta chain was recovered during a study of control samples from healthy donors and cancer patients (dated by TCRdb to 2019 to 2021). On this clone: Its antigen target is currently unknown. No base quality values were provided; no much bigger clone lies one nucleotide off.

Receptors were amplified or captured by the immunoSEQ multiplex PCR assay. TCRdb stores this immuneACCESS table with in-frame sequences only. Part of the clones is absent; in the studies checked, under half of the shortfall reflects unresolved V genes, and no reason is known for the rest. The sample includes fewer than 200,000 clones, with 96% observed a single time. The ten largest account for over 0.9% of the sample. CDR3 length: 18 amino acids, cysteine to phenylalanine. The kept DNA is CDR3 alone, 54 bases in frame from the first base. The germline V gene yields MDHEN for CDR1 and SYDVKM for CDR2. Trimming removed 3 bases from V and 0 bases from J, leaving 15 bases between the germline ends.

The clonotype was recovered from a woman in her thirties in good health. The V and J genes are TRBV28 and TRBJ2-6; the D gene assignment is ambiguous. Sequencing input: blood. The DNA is TGTGCCAGCAGTTTGGCAGGTACCTTAATCTCTGGGGCCAACGTCCTGACTTTC. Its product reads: CASSLAGTLISGANVLTF.